Below are 13 T cell receptor beta chains sequenced from a single sample in a study of cytomegalovirus exposure and HLA in healthy donors. The PCR made use of 60 Vbeta and 13 Jbeta primers. The repertoire was sequenced with immunoSEQ multiplex PCR; TCRdb's copy has only in-frame clones and lacks some. The repertoire holds 150,000 to 200,000 clones, approximately 83% seen once, with roughly 10% in the top ten. Sequenced: PBMCs. These receptors all come from a man aged 18 to 30 in good health and CMV-seropositive.

The chain combines TRBV2 with TRBJ1-6; unclear D gene. Germline CDR1 is SNHLY and CDR2 is FYNNEI. V gave up 5 bases and J gave up 3 bases, with 11 bases separating them. There are 15 residues in the CDR3. CDR3 bases: TGTGCCAGCAGTAGGGATCGGGGCTATAATTCACCCCTCCACTTT. Translating gives CASSRDRGYNSPLHF.

The chain links TRBV14 to TRBJ2-5, with D perhaps matching TRBD1 (6 bases). CDR1 SGHDN and CDR2 FVKESK come from the germline V gene. The CDR3 sequence is 15 residues long. V was trimmed by 1 base and J by 5 bases, leaving 14 bases between them. The CDR3 is CASSQVAGEWETQYF. CDR3 DNA sequence: TGTGCCAGCAGCCAAGTGGCAGGGGAATGGGAGACCCAGTACTTC.

For this clone: The identical CDR3 is also encoded by other nucleotide sequences in the sample. This rearrangement joins TRBV5-1 to TRBJ2-5, with 8 nucleotides matching TRBD1. This CDR3 has 16 residues. With 5 bases clipped from V and 0 bases from J, the junction kept 9 bases outside the gene matches. CDR1 is SGHRS, CDR2 YFSETQ, per germline. CDR3 DNA sequence: TGCGCCAGCAGTGGGGGTACAGGGGGGTACCAAGAGACCCAGTACTTC. This translates into CASSGGTGGYQETQYF.

The J gene is TRBJ2-5, the V gene TRBV5-1; TRBD2 matches at 8 bases. V trimming: 4 bases; J trimming: 4 bases; junction bases outside the gene matches: 6. CDR1 is SGHRS and CDR2 is YFSETQ in the germline V gene. The CDR3 extends over 14 amino acids. CDR3 residues: CASSVGTSLETQYF. The DNA for the CDR3 is TGCGCCAGCAGCGTTGGGACTAGTCTAGAGACCCAGTACTTC.

This clone occurred a few times. The rearrangement links TRBV27 to TRBJ2-7; no reliable D call. V was cut by 0 bases and J by 0 bases, with 6 bases left in between. The CDR3 loop spans 14 amino acids. The germline V gene encodes CDR1 MNHEY and CDR2 SMNVEV (reference sequence). Here the CDR3 DNA reads TGTGCCAGCAGTTTATCTGTCAGCTCCTACGAGCAGTACTTC. Translation gives CASSLSVSSYEQYF.

This clone was recorded a few times. The chain couples TRBV6-4 to TRBJ2-3; TRBD2 matches 12 bases. After removal of 0 bases from V and 4 bases from J, the junction contained 2 bases not matched to a gene. CDR3 length: 16 residues. In germline, CDR1 is MRHNA, CDR2 SNTAGT. CDR3 bases: TGTGCCAGCAGTGACTCCGGGACTAGCGGGCCAGATACGCAGTATTTT. It encodes CASSDSGTSGPDTQYF.

This chain connects TRBV7-9 to TRBJ2-5; 15 bases match TRBD2. J was trimmed by 2 bases and V by 5 bases; bases with no gene match: 6. The CDR3 is made up of 17 amino acids. Germline CDR1 is SEHNR and CDR2 is FQNEAQ (reference sequence). The CDR3 region is CASSLGLAGGGQETQYF. The CDR3 coding sequence is TGTGCCAGCAGCCTGGGACTAGCGGGGGGTGGACAAGAGACCCAGTACTTC.

The rearrangement links TRBV19 to TRBJ2-1, with 8 bases that match TRBD1. This CDR3 region has 15 residues. J gave up 2 bases and V 5 bases, and 5 bases lay outside the gene matches. Looked up from germline, CDR1 is LNHDA and CDR2 is SQIVND (reference sequence). For the CDR3, the DNA is TGTGCCAGTAGTCCCGGGACAGGAACCTACAATGAGCAGTTCTTC. Its translation is CASSPGTGTYNEQFF.

V gene TRBV7-6 combines with J gene TRBJ1-1; TRBD1 agrees at 7 bases. Germline CDR1 and CDR2: SGHVS and FNYEAQ. The V and J ends lost 5 bases and 0 bases, in that order; junction bases with no gene match: 6. The CDR3 is 15 residues long. CDR3 residues: CASSPGGWVNTEAFF. The CDR3 DNA follows: TGTGCCAGCAGCCCAGGGGGTTGGGTGAACACTGAAGCTTTCTTT.

This chain links TRBV9 with TRBJ2-5, with 7 nucleotides matching TRBD1. The end of the DNA fits TRBJ2-7 better, so the J call may be wrong. The CDR3 length is 14 residues. The germline gives CDR1 SGDLS, CDR2 YYNGEE. CDR3 loop: CASSARQGENEQYF. CDR3 DNA sequence: TGTGCCAGCAGCGCCCGACAGGGAGAGAACGAGCAGTACTTC.

J is TRBJ2-6 and V is TRBV27; 7 positions agree with TRBD2. Germline CDR1 and CDR2: MNHEY and SMNVEV (reference sequence). Trimming at V came to 3 bases and at J to 4 bases, leaving 9 bases not matched to a gene. The CDR3 consists of 17 residues. For the CDR3, the DNA is TGTGCCAGCAGTTTTGGGAGGGTAGCAGGCGGGGCCAACGTCCTGACTTTC. Translated: CASSFGRVAGGANVLTF. The variable domain in full, completed from reference TRBV27 and TRBJ2-6, reads EAQVTQNPRYLITVTGKKLTVTCSQNMNHEYMSWYRQDPGLGLRQIYYSMNVEVTDKGDVPEGYKVSRKEKRNFPLILESPSPNQTSLYFCASSFGRVAGGANVLTFGAGSRLTVL.

V gene TRBV9 combines with J gene TRBJ1-1, with D possibly matching TRBD1 (6 bases). This CDR3 spans 15 amino acids. Germline CDR1 reads SGDLS; CDR2 reads YYNGEE. V lost 2 bases to trimming and J lost 8 bases, with 19 bases between them. The chain's CDR3 is CASSVSRTDSSEAFF. DNA for the CDR3: TGTGCCAGCAGCGTCTCCAGGACAGACAGCTCAGAAGCTTTCTTT.

The V gene is TRBV6-1, the J gene TRBJ1-2; no firm D call. Germline V gene data show CDR1 as MNHNS and CDR2 as SASEGT. With 3 bases removed from V and 0 bases from J, the gap between germline ends came to 17 bases. The CDR3 covers 17 residues. This chain's CDR3 is CASSDTLRAGTNYGYTF. Written as DNA, the CDR3 is TGTGCCAGCAGTGATACTTTGCGGGCTGGGACTAACTATGGCTACACCTTC.